Shown below are 13 T cell receptor beta chains from a single sample sequenced in a study of T cell repertoires in cytomegalovirus infection (dated by TCRdb to 2018 to 2020). What these receptors recognize is not known. Sequencing relied on an Illumina HiSeq 1500. TCRdb reran the public reads through fastp at Q25 and MiXCR, keeping productive beta chains. Rows merge per CDR3 protein into single entries with the most common DNA and genes. The sample includes 100,000 to 150,000 distinct CDR3 sequences, with approximately 30% observed a single time. 45% to 65% of the sample is taken by the ten largest. This specimen's treatment or condition label, per the study, means: in vitro stimulation with specific CMV peptide epitopes to enrich CMV-specific T cells. The sample was CD8+ T cells from cultured PBMCs, taken from culture after CMV antigen stimulation. The receptors originated from a human donor in good health (CMV status not recorded). Some clones in this sample may be carry-over from other donors' samples.

The chain joins TRBV20-1 to TRBJ1-5; 7 bases are shared with TRBD1. V gave up 5 bases and J gave up 0 bases; unmatched junction bases: 10. The CDR3 runs 16 residues. Germline lookup yields CDR1 DFQATT and CDR2 SNEGSKA (reference sequence). The CDR3 sequence: CSASQGPKNSNQPQHF. CDR3 coding DNA: TGCAGTGCTTCACAGGGGCCCAAAAATAGCAATCAGCCCCAGCATTTT.

This clonotype has a count of ten or more. The chain joins TRBV19 to TRBJ1-1; perhaps TRBD1 as D (5 bases). V lost 4 bases and J lost 3, with 15 bases in between. The CDR3 is made up of 15 amino acids. Germline CDR1 LNHDA, CDR2 SQIVND (reference sequence). The CDR3 bases are TGTGCCAGTAGTACGCCCAGGGAATCAGACACTGAAGCTTTCTTT. It encodes CASSTPRESDTEAFF. Full variable domain (rest looked up from reference TRBV19 and TRBJ1-1): DGGITQSPKYLFRKEGQNVTLSCEQNLNHDAMYWYRQDPGQGLRLIYYSQIVNDFQKGDIAEGYSVSREKKESFPLTVTSAQKNPTAFYLCASSTPRESDTEAFFGQGTRLTVV.

The J gene is TRBJ2-7, the V gene TRBV7-6; TRBD1 or TRBD2 may be the D gene (5 bases each). Germline values: CDR1 SGHVS, CDR2 FNYEAQ. The CDR3 covers 17 residues. Trimming cost V 5 bases and J 0 bases, with 20 bases left between them. The CDR3 loop reads CASSPDRPGTGSYEQYF. CDR3 DNA sequence: TGTGCCAGCAGCCCCGACCGTCCCGGGACCGGCTCCTACGAGCAGTACTTC. Combining the CDR3 with reference TRBV7-6 and TRBJ2-7 gives the whole variable domain GAGVSQSPRYKVTKRGQDVALRCDPISGHVSLYWYRQALGQGPEFLTYFNYEAQQDKSGLPNDRFSAERPEGSISTLTIQRTEQRDSAMYRCASSPDRPGTGSYEQYFGPGTRLTVT.

This clonotype appeared many times. The V call is TRBV7-8, the J call TRBJ2-1; 8 nucleotides align to TRBD2. CDR1 is SGHVS and CDR2 is FQNEAQ in the germline V gene. The V segment lost 2 bases and the J segment 4 bases; nucleotides outside the gene matches: 10. This CDR3 region has 17 residues. This CDR3 reads CASSLLARGGPYNEQFF. The CDR3 DNA reads as TGTGCCAGCAGCTTACTAGCTCGGGGGGGCCCATACAATGAGCAGTTCTTC.

This clonotype came up once. The CDR3 region is CASSQQGTLGSYGYTF. In DNA, the CDR3 is TGTGCCAGCAGCCAACAGGGGACCCTCGGCTCTTATGGCTACACCTTC. The rearrangement uses TRBV7-4 and TRBJ1-2; 7 bases align to TRBD1. The V segment lost 5 bases and the J segment 5 bases; nucleotides outside the gene matches: 14. This CDR3 contains 16 residues. Germline CDR1 and CDR2: SGHVT and SQSDAQ. The full variable domain, rest sourced from reference TRBV7-4 and TRBJ1-2, is GAGVSQSPRYKVAKRGRDVALRCDSISGHVTLYWYRQTLGQGSEVLTYSQSDAQRDKSGRPSGRFSAERPERSVSTLKIQRTEQGDSAVYLCASSQQGTLGSYGYTFGSGTRLTVV.

Worth noting for this clonotype: Possible read error: a much larger clone is one base away. The chain combines TRBV12-3 or TRBV12-4 with TRBJ1-2; no reliable D call. The CDR3 runs to 16 residues. Trimming cost V 5 bases and J 1 base, with 17 bases left between them. CDR3 nucleotide sequence: TGTGCCAGCAGTCTCGGTCCCAGAAGCCTTAACTATGGCTACACCTTC. Translating gives CASSLGPRSLNYGYTF.

The chain joins TRBV6-6 to TRBJ1-1; TRBD1 matches at 9 bases. The CDR3 runs to 14 residues. Trimming at V came to 7 bases and at J to 4 bases, leaving 7 bases not matched to a gene. The germline gives CDR1 MNHNY, CDR2 SVGAGI (reference sequence). CDR3 DNA sequence: TGTGCCAGCACCCCGGGACAGGGTCCCACTGAAGCTTTCTTT. Encoded protein: CASTPGQGPTEAFF.

This clonotype was seen ten or more times. The rearrangement joins TRBV7-8 to TRBJ2-3; TRBD1 matches at 7 bases. After removal of 3 bases from V and 2 bases from J, the junction contained 5 bases not matched to a gene. Germline V CDR1 and CDR2: SGHVS, FQNEAQ. This CDR3 is 15 amino acids long. CDR3 residues: CASSFGRGPTDTQYF. CDR3 nucleotides: TGTGCCAGCAGCTTTGGAAGGGGGCCCACAGATACGCAGTATTTT.

This clonotype was seen a few times. The genes are TRBV19 and TRBJ2-7; D is possibly TRBD1 (5 bases). V was pared by 5 bases and J by 6 bases, with 11 bases between. Germline V CDR1 and CDR2: LNHDA, SQIVND (reference sequence). This CDR3 contains 12 residues. For the CDR3, the DNA is TGTGCCAGTAGTTGGGGCAGTCGCGAGCAGTACTTC. This sequence encodes CASSWGSREQYF.

J is TRBJ2-3 and V is TRBV12-3 or TRBV12-4, with 7 bases fitting TRBD2. There are 16 residues in the CDR3. The V gene end was trimmed by 5 bases and the J gene end by 4 bases; junction bases not matched to a gene: 12. The CDR3 spells CASSPDLAGNPDTQYF. The CDR3 DNA reads TGTGCCAGCAGTCCAGACTTAGCGGGTAACCCAGATACGCAGTATTTT.

This clonotype has more than one count but fewer than ten. The V call is TRBV6-6, the J call TRBJ2-7; D is unresolved. V was trimmed by 5 bases and J by 7 bases, leaving 12 bases between them. CDR3 length equals 12 residues. From germline, CDR1 is MNHNY and CDR2 SVGAGI (reference sequence). CDR3 loop: CASSRQLKEQYF. The CDR3 DNA follows: TGTGCCAGCAGTAGGCAGTTGAAAGAGCAGTACTTC.

Only a few counts were recorded for this clonotype. The rearrangement links TRBV7-9 to TRBJ2-4, with D possibly TRBD1 on 5 matching bases. CDR1 is SEHNR, CDR2 FQNEAQ, per germline (reference sequence). V was pared by 1 base and J by 0 bases, with 7 bases between. This CDR3 contains 15 residues. Here the CDR3 reads CASSLEGEAKNIQYF. The CDR3 nucleotides read TGTGCCAGCAGCTTAGAAGGGGAAGCCAAAAACATTCAGTACTTC. The full variable domain, its missing parts supplied by reference TRBV7-9 and TRBJ2-4, is DTGVSQNPRHKITKRGQNVTFRCDPISEHNRLYWYRQTLGQGPEFLTYFQNEAQLEKSRLLSDRFSAERPKGSFSTLEIQRTEQGDSAMYLCASSLEGEAKNIQYFGAGTRLSVL.

The chain joins TRBV7-6 to TRBJ2-5; TRBD2 agrees at 7 bases. Germline CDR1 is SGHVS and CDR2 is FNYEAQ. V lost 5 bases and J lost 1; bases outside the gene matches: 7. CDR3 length: 15 amino acids. The CDR3 nucleotides are TGTGCCAGCAGCCTTGTTACGGGGGGCCAAGAGACCCAGTACTTC. Its translation: CASSLVTGGQETQYF.